This TCR beta chain was sequenced in a study of CD8+ T cells in alopecia areata. Reverse transcription of extracted RNA yielded cDNA, which provided the sequencing template. Libraries were prepared by immunoSEQ multiplex PCR; TCRdb keeps only in-frame clonotypes and omits some of them. The profile shows 130,000 or so clones, about 86% of them singletons. Treatment denoted: oral pan-JAK inhibitor, 5-10 mg twice daily. PBMCs were stained for CD3, CD4 and CD8, and CD4+ and CD8+ T cells were sorted. The CDR3 runs 14 residues. Germline lookup yields CDR1 MNHEY and CDR2 SMNVEV (reference sequence). V lost 8 bases to trimming and J lost 0 bases; unmatched junction nucleotides: 6.

Here the sequenced sample was CD8+ T cells sorted from blood, taken at week 4, from a patient treated with tofacitinib. This clonotype was sampled from a human donor with alopecia areata. This chain uses TRBV27 with TRBJ1-1, with 7 bases aligning to TRBD1. This chain's CDR3 is CASGTGTVNTEAFF. CDR3 sequence (DNA): TGTGCCAGCGGTACCGGGACAGTGAACACTGAAGCTTTCTTT.